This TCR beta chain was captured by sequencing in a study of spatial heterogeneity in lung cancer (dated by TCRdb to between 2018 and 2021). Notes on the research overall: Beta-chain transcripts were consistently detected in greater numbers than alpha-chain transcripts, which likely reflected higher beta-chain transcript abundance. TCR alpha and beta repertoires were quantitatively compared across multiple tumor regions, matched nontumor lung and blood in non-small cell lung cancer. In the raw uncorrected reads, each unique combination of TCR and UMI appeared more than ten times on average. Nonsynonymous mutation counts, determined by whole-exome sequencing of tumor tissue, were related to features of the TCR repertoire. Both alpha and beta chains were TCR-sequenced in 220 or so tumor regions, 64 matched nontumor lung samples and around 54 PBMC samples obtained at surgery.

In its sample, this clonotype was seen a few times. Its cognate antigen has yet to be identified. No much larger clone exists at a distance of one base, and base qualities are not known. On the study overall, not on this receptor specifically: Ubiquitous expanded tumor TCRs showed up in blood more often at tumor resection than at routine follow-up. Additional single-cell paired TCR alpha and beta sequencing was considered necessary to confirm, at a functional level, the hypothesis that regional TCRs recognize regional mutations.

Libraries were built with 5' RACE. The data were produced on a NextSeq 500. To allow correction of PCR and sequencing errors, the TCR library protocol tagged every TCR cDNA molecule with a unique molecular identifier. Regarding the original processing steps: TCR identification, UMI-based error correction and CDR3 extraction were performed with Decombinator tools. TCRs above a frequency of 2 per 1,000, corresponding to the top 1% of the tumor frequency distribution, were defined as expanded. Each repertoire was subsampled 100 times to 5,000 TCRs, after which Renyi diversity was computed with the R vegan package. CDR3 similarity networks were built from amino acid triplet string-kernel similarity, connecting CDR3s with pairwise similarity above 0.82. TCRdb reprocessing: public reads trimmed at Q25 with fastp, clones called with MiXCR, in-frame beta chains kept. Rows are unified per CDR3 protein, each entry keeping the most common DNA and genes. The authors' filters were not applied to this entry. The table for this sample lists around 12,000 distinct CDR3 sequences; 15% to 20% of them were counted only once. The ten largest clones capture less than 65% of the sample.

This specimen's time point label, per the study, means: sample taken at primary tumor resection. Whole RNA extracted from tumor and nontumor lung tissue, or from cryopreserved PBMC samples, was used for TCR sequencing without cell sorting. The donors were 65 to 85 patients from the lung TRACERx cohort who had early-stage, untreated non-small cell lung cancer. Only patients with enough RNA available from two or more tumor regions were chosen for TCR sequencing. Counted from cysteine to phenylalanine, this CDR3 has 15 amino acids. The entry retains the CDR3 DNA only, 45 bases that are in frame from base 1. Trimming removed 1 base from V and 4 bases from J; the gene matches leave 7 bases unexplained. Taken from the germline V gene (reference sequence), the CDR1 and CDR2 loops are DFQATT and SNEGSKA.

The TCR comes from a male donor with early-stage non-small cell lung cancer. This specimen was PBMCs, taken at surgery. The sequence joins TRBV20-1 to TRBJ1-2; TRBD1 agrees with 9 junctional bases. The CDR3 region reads CSARVGTGRSYGYTF. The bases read TGCAGTGCTAGAGTAGGGACAGGGAGAAGCTATGGCTACACCTTC.